Listed below are T cell receptor beta chains from one sample, sequenced in a study of cytomegalovirus exposure and HLA in healthy donors. Generated by immunoSEQ multiplex PCR, the TCRdb table keeps only in-frame clones and is missing some. The sample lists about 150,000 clones, 84% occurring once. Sequenced sample: PBMCs. These receptors were taken from a man younger than 30 in good health and CMV-seronegative. Both conserved end residues are part of each CDR3. D genes are given only for firm matches. Clone size, where shown, is once, few, many, or a class for clones that have expanded.

abundance: .
d_gene: .
j_gene: TRBJ1-5
v_gene: TRBV7-8
CDR3aa: CASSFRVDGPQHF
CDR3nt: TGTGCCAGCAGCTTCAGGGTGGATGGGCCCCAGCATTTT

abundance: once
d_gene: .
j_gene: TRBJ1-4
v_gene: TRBV2
CDR3aa: CASSKGVDDEKLFF
CDR3nt: TGTGCCAGCAGCAAGGGAGTCGACGATGAAAAACTGTTTTTT

abundance: .
d_gene: .
j_gene: TRBJ1-2
v_gene: TRBV19
CDR3aa: CASSAPMGARGYTF
CDR3nt: TGTGCCAGTAGTGCACCCATGGGGGCGCGTGGCTACACCTTC

abundance: .
d_gene: TRBD1
j_gene: TRBJ2-5
v_gene: TRBV6-6
CDR3aa: CASRLTGVETQYF
CDR3nt: TGTGCCAGCAGGTTAACAGGGGTAGAGACCCAGTACTTC

abundance: .
d_gene: .
j_gene: TRBJ2-2
v_gene: TRBV5-4
CDR3aa: CASTLGTRNTGELFF
CDR3nt: TGTGCCAGCACCTTAGGGACTCGCAACACCGGGGAGCTGTTTTTT

abundance: .
d_gene: .
j_gene: TRBJ2-3
v_gene: TRBV7-9
CDR3aa: CASSLTPKSTDTQYF
CDR3nt: TGTGCCAGCAGCCTTACACCGAAAAGCACAGATACGCAGTATTTT

abundance: .
d_gene: TRBD2
j_gene: TRBJ2-2
v_gene: TRBV5-1
CDR3aa: CASSLAVTSGTGELFF
CDR3nt: TGCGCCAGCAGCTTGGCCGTGACTAGCGGCACCGGGGAGCTGTTTTTT

abundance: .
d_gene: TRBD1
j_gene: TRBJ1-1
v_gene: TRBV7-2
CDR3aa: CASSLGAGGLEAFF
CDR3nt: TGTGCCAGCAGCTTAGGGGCAGGGGGCCTTGAAGCTTTCTTT

abundance: .
d_gene: .
j_gene: TRBJ1-2
v_gene: TRBV30
CDR3aa: CAWRKGDGYTF
CDR3nt: TGTGCCTGGAGAAAAGGGGATGGCTACACCTTC

abundance: .
d_gene: .
j_gene: TRBJ2-4
v_gene: TRBV28
CDR3aa: CASSLVAESIQYF
CDR3nt: TGTGCCAGCAGTTTAGTAGCGGAGAGCATTCAGTACTTC

abundance: .
d_gene: .
j_gene: TRBJ1-2
v_gene: TRBV28
CDR3aa: CASSSPRDRMYGYTF
CDR3nt: TGTGCCAGCAGTTCCCCCCGCGACAGGATGTATGGCTACACCTTC

abundance: once
d_gene: TRBD2
j_gene: TRBJ2-3
v_gene: TRBV6-6
CDR3aa: CASTTRGGLSTDTQYF
CDR3nt: TGTGCCAGCACAACCCGCGGGGGGCTTAGCACAGATACGCAGTATTTT

abundance: few
d_gene: TRBD2
j_gene: TRBJ2-2
v_gene: TRBV7-8
CDR3aa: CASSLRTSGGAGGGELFF
CDR3nt: TGTGCCAGCAGCTTAAGGACTAGCGGGGGGGCCGGGGGCGGGGAGCTGTTTTTT

abundance: .
d_gene: .
j_gene: TRBJ2-3
v_gene: TRBV2
CDR3aa: CASSDAGLSTDTQYF
CDR3nt: TGTGCCAGCAGTGACGCGGGACTCTCCACAGATACGCAGTATTTT

abundance: .
d_gene: .
j_gene: TRBJ1-3
v_gene: TRBV7-2
CDR3aa: CASSKSQGYIGNTIYF
CDR3nt: TGTGCCAGCAGCAAGAGCCAGGGTTATATAGGAAACACCATATATTTT

abundance: .
d_gene: TRBD1
j_gene: TRBJ2-7
v_gene: TRBV5-1
CDR3aa: CASSQWTGGQGEQYF
CDR3nt: TGCGCCAGCAGCCAGTGGACAGGGGGGCAAGGGGAGCAGTACTTC

abundance: .
d_gene: TRBD2
j_gene: TRBJ2-1
v_gene: TRBV28
CDR3aa: CASTLPGRGEQFF
CDR3nt: TGTGCCAGCACCCTCCCTGGGAGGGGTGAGCAGTTCTTC

abundance: .
d_gene: TRBD1
j_gene: TRBJ2-5
v_gene: TRBV5-1
CDR3aa: CASSWTGGGTQYF
CDR3nt: TGCGCCAGCAGCTGGACAGGGGGCGGGACCCAGTACTTC

abundance: .
d_gene: .
j_gene: TRBJ1-4
v_gene: TRBV4-3
CDR3aa: CASSHRTEIFREKLFF
CDR3nt: TGCGCCAGCAGCCATAGGACTGAAATTTTCCGTGAAAAACTGTTTTTT

abundance: .
d_gene: .
j_gene: TRBJ2-1
v_gene: TRBV11-2
CDR3aa: CASSSRVRYLGDEQFF
CDR3nt: TGTGCCAGCAGCTCGAGGGTCAGGTACTTGGGCGATGAGCAGTTCTTC

abundance: .
d_gene: TRBD1
j_gene: TRBJ1-2
v_gene: TRBV28
CDR3aa: CASSIGDRVIANYGYTF
CDR3nt: TGTGCCAGCAGTATCGGGGACAGGGTTATCGCTAACTATGGCTACACCTTC

abundance: .
d_gene: .
j_gene: TRBJ2-7
v_gene: TRBV28
CDR3aa: CASSSNRRAPTYEQYF
CDR3nt: TGTGCCAGCAGTTCAAACCGCAGGGCCCCTACTTACGAGCAGTACTTC

abundance: .
d_gene: .
j_gene: TRBJ1-5
v_gene: TRBV6-6
CDR3aa: CASSFPTVSNQPQHF
CDR3nt: TGTGCCAGCAGTTTCCCGACAGTTAGCAATCAGCCCCAGCATTTT

abundance: .
d_gene: TRBD2
j_gene: TRBJ2-5
v_gene: TRBV4-1
CDR3aa: CASSQRLAGVQETQYF
CDR3nt: TGCGCCAGCAGCCAGCGACTAGCGGGAGTCCAAGAGACCCAGTACTTC

abundance: .
d_gene: .
j_gene: TRBJ1-4
v_gene: TRBV5-1
CDR3aa: CASTDDTLGGKLFF
CDR3nt: TGCGCCAGCACCGACGACACCCTTGGTGGGAAACTGTTTTTT

abundance: .
d_gene: .
j_gene: TRBJ1-6
v_gene: TRBV27
CDR3aa: CASSSHYYNSPLHF
CDR3nt: TGTGCCAGCAGTTCCCACTATTATAATTCACCCCTCCACTTT

abundance: .
d_gene: .
j_gene: TRBJ2-7
v_gene: TRBV14
CDR3aa: CASSQDAWTNGWSYEQYF
CDR3nt: TGTGCCAGCAGCCAAGACGCCTGGACTAACGGATGGTCCTACGAGCAGTACTTC

abundance: .
d_gene: TRBD1
j_gene: TRBJ1-2
v_gene: TRBV7-9
CDR3aa: CASSVTGVGYTF
CDR3nt: TGTGCCAGCAGCGTGACAGGGGTTGGCTACACCTTC

abundance: .
d_gene: TRBD1
j_gene: TRBJ2-5
v_gene: TRBV11-3
CDR3aa: CASSLEGTGQETQYF
CDR3nt: TGTGCCAGCAGCTTGGAAGGGACAGGTCAAGAGACCCAGTACTTC

abundance: .
d_gene: TRBD1
j_gene: TRBJ2-7
v_gene: TRBV27
CDR3aa: CASSLSPGQGAREQYF
CDR3nt: TGTGCCAGCAGTTTATCCCCCGGACAGGGGGCGCGGGAGCAGTACTTC

abundance: few
d_gene: .
j_gene: TRBJ2-1
v_gene: TRBV4-1
CDR3aa: CASSQPTGASGEQFF
CDR3nt: TGCGCCAGCAGCCAACCAACTGGGGCTTCCGGTGAGCAGTTCTTC

abundance: .
d_gene: TRBD1
j_gene: TRBJ1-5
v_gene: TRBV19
CDR3aa: CASGRPPRQGSNQPQHF
CDR3nt: TGTGCCAGTGGGCGCCCTCCTAGACAGGGAAGCAATCAGCCCCAGCATTTT

abundance: .
d_gene: TRBD1
j_gene: TRBJ1-1
v_gene: TRBV5-1
CDR3aa: CASSRLPGQLMNTEAFF
CDR3nt: TGCGCCAGCAGCCGACTCCCGGGACAGCTCATGAACACTGAAGCTTTCTTT

abundance: .
d_gene: TRBD1
j_gene: TRBJ2-7
v_gene: TRBV5-1
CDR3aa: CASSWQTGDYEQYF
CDR3nt: TGCGCCAGCAGCTGGCAGACAGGGGACTACGAGCAGTACTTC

abundance: .
d_gene: TRBD2
j_gene: TRBJ2-1
v_gene: TRBV18
CDR3aa: CASSPPSGRVNNEQFF
CDR3nt: TGTGCCAGCTCACCCCCGAGCGGGAGGGTTAACAATGAGCAGTTCTTC

abundance: .
d_gene: TRBD2
j_gene: TRBJ2-5
v_gene: TRBV6-6
CDR3aa: CASSFSAGGSQETQYF
CDR3nt: TGTGCCAGCAGTTTTTCTGCGGGAGGGTCCCAAGAGACCCAGTACTTC

abundance: .
d_gene: TRBD2
j_gene: TRBJ2-7
v_gene: TRBV6-1
CDR3aa: CASSRAGGNEQYF
CDR3nt: TGTGCCAGCAGCCGAGCGGGAGGGAACGAGCAGTACTTC

abundance: few
d_gene: .
j_gene: TRBJ1-1
v_gene: TRBV4-1
CDR3aa: CASSQGPTGNTEAFF
CDR3nt: TGCGCCAGCAGCCAAGGCCCGACAGGGAACACTGAAGCTTTCTTT

abundance: .
d_gene: TRBD2
j_gene: TRBJ2-1
v_gene: TRBV13
CDR3aa: CASSLGRTSETYNEQFF
CDR3nt: TGTGCCAGCAGCTTAGGCCGGACTAGCGAGACCTACAATGAGCAGTTCTTC

abundance: .
d_gene: .
j_gene: TRBJ1-1
v_gene: TRBV4-2
CDR3aa: CASSQDGSEAFF
CDR3nt: TGTGCCAGCAGCCAAGACGGGTCTGAAGCTTTCTTT

abundance: .
d_gene: TRBD1
j_gene: TRBJ1-5
v_gene: TRBV5-6
CDR3aa: CASSSPGDRASNQPQHF
CDR3nt: TGTGCCAGCAGCTCCCCAGGGGACAGGGCCTCCAATCAGCCCCAGCATTTT

abundance: .
d_gene: TRBD2
j_gene: TRBJ2-2
v_gene: TRBV7-9
CDR3aa: CASSWGLAGTNTGELFF
CDR3nt: TGTGCCAGCAGCTGGGGACTAGCGGGAACGAACACCGGGGAGCTGTTTTTT

abundance: .
d_gene: .
j_gene: TRBJ1-4
v_gene: TRBV7-8
CDR3aa: CASSPREGGLKLFF
CDR3nt: TGTGCCAGCAGCCCGAGAGAAGGGGGTCTCAAACTGTTTTTT

abundance: .
d_gene: .
j_gene: TRBJ2-1
v_gene: TRBV15
CDR3aa: CATRSENEQFF
CDR3nt: TGTGCCACCAGGTCAGAAAATGAGCAGTTCTTC

abundance: .
d_gene: .
j_gene: TRBJ1-5
v_gene: TRBV11-2
CDR3aa: CASSLAEQGNQPQHF
CDR3nt: TGTGCCAGCAGCTTAGCGGAACAGGGAAATCAGCCCCAGCATTTT

abundance: .
d_gene: TRBD1
j_gene: TRBJ1-2
v_gene: TRBV2
CDR3aa: CASSERQGVGDGYTF
CDR3nt: TGTGCCAGCAGTGAGAGACAGGGGGTGGGCGATGGCTACACCTTC

abundance: .
d_gene: .
j_gene: TRBJ1-2
v_gene: TRBV15
CDR3aa: CATSQGANYGYTF
CDR3nt: TGTGCCACCAGCCAGGGTGCTAACTATGGCTACACCTTC

abundance: .
d_gene: .
j_gene: TRBJ2-7
v_gene: TRBV30
CDR3aa: CAWSGFTRQYTYEQYF
CDR3nt: TGTGCCTGGAGTGGCTTTACGAGACAATACACCTACGAGCAGTACTTC

abundance: .
d_gene: .
j_gene: TRBJ2-3
v_gene: TRBV28
CDR3aa: CASSFWRTDTQYF
CDR3nt: TGTGCCAGCAGTTTCTGGCGCACAGATACGCAGTATTTT

abundance: .
d_gene: .
j_gene: TRBJ2-1
v_gene: TRBV7-2
CDR3aa: CASSTFYRGSYNEQFF
CDR3nt: TGTGCCAGCAGCACCTTTTACCGGGGATCCTACAATGAGCAGTTCTTC

abundance: .
d_gene: TRBD2
j_gene: TRBJ2-3
v_gene: TRBV4-1
CDR3aa: CASSSRTSGRDTQYF
CDR3nt: TGCGCCAGCAGCTCGAGGACTAGCGGGAGGGATACGCAGTATTTT